The entry below describes one TCR beta chain. This entry comes from a study of blood T cell repertoires in COVID-19. Study as a whole: Acute and convalescent COVID-19 specimens originated in the United States, Italy and Spain. PBMCs, B-cell-depleted T cells, or T cells were the source of the cDNA or gDNA that made up the material.

Per the original data handling: It was from reference gene primer amplification that nucleated cell counts were estimated. TCRdb's copy holds only in-frame clones and misses some; the assay was immunoSEQ multiplex PCR. V and J calls and clone size come straight from that table; D and trimming were deduced from the DNA. This sample has 100,000 to 120,000 clones; just over 75% occur once, and the top ten carry roughly 3.8%. The source of this sequence is a woman older than 75 with acute or convalescent COVID-19. The specimen was peripheral blood.

Here the CDR3 DNA reads TGTGCCAGCAGCCCTTACAGGGGGCAAGAAAAACTGTTTTTT. This codes for CASSPYRGQEKLFF. V and J are TRBV9 and TRBJ1-4; TRBD1 aligns across 9 bases. Germline V gives CDR1 SGDLS, CDR2 YYNGEE. Unmatched junction bases numbered 6, after V lost 4 bases and J lost 8 bases. The CDR3 has 14 residues.